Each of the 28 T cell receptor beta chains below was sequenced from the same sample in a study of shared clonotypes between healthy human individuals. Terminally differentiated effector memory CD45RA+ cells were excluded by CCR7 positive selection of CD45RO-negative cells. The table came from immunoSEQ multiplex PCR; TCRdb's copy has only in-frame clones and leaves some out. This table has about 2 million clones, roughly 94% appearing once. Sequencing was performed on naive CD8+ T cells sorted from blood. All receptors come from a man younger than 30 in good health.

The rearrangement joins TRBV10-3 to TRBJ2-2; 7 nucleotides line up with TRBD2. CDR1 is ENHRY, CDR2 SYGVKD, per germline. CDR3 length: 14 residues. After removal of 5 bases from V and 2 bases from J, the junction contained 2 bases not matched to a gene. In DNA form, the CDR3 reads TGTGCCATCAGTCCTAGCGGCAACACCGGGGAGCTGTTTTTT. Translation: CAISPSGNTGELFF.

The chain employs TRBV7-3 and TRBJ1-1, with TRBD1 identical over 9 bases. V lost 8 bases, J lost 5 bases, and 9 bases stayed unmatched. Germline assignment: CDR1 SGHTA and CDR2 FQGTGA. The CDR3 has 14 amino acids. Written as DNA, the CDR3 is TGTGCCAGCTCTTGGGGACAGGGCGATACTGAAGCTTTCTTT. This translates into CASSWGQGDTEAFF.

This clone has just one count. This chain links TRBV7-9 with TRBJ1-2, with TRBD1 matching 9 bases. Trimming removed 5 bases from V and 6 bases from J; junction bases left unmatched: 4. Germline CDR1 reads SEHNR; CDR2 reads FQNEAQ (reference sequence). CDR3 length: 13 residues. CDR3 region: CASSAWTGDGYTF. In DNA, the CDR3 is TGTGCCAGCAGCGCCTGGACAGGGGATGGCTACACCTTC. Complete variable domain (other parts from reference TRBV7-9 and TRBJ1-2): DTGVSQNPRHKITKRGQNVTFRCDPISEHNRLYWYRQTLGQGPEFLTYFQNEAQLEKSRLLSDRFSAERPKGSFSTLEIQRTEQGDSAMYLCASSAWTGDGYTFGSGTRLTVV.

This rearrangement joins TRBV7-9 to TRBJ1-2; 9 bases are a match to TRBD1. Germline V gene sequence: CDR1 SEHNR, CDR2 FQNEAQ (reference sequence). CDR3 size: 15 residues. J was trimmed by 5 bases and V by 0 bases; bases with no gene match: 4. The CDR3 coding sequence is TGTGCCAGCAGCTTAGCACAGGGGGCGCCGTATGGCTACACCTTC. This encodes CASSLAQGAPYGYTF.

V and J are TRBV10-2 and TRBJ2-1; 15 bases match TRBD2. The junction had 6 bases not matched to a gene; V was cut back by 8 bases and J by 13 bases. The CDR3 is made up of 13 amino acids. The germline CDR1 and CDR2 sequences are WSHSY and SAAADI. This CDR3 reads CASAPGLAGGQFF. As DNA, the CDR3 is TGCGCCAGCGCGCCGGGACTAGCGGGGGGACAGTTCTTC.

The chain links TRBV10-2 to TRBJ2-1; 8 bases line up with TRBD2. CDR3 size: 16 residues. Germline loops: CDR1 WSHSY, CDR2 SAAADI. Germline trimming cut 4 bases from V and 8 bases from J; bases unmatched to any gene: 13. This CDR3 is CASSGARTSPVDEQFF. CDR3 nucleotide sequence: TGCGCCAGCAGTGGGGCTAGGACTAGCCCTGTCGATGAGCAGTTCTTC.

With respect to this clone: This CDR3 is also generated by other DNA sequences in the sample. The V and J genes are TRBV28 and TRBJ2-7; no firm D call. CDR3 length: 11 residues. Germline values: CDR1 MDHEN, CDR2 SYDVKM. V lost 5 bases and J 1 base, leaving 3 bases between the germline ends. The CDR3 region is CASSRSYEQYF. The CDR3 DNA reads TGTGCCAGCAGTCGTTCCTACGAGCAGTACTTC.

DNA for the CDR3: TGTGCCAGCAGCTTGTCAGGGCGCAGTTTCTACGAGCAGTACTTC. It codes for CASSLSGRSFYEQYF. The chain uses TRBV5-6 and TRBJ2-7; tentatively, D is TRBD1 (5 bases). Germline CDR1 and CDR2: SGHDT and YYEEEE. V was trimmed by 1 base and J by 3 bases, leaving 14 bases between them. The CDR3 contains 15 residues.

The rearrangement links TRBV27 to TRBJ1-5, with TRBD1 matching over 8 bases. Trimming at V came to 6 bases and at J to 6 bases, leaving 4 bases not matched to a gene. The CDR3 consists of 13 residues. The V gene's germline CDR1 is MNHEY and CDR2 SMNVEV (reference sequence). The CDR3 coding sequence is TGTGCCAGCAGACTCACAGGGGGTCAGCCCCAGCATTTT. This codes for CASRLTGGQPQHF.

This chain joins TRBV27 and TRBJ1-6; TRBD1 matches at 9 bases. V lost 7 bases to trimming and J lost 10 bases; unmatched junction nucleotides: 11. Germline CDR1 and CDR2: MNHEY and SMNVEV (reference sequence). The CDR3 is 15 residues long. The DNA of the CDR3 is TGTGCCAGCACCCCAATGGACAGGGGATTCTCACCCCTCCACTTT. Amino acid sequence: CASTPMDRGFSPLHF.

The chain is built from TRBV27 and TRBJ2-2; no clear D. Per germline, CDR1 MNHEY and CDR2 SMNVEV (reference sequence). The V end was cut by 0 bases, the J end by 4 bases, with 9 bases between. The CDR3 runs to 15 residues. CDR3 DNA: TGTGCCAGCAGTTTATCGATGGGCTCCACCGGGGAGCTGTTTTTT. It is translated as CASSLSMGSTGELFF.

The CDR3 protein is CASSPPRAAYEQYF. CDR3 DNA sequence: TGTGCCAGCAGCCCCCCGCGGGCCGCCTACGAGCAGTACTTC. This chain connects TRBV7-9 to TRBJ2-7; D might be TRBD2 (5 bases). The V gene's germline CDR1 is SEHNR and CDR2 FQNEAQ (reference sequence). The CDR3 runs to 14 residues. The V end lost 5 bases, the J end lost 2 bases, and 13 bases lay between the germline ends. Drawing the rest from reference TRBV7-9 and TRBJ2-7, the complete variable domain is DTGVSQNPRHKITKRGQNVTFRCDPISEHNRLYWYRQTLGQGPEFLTYFQNEAQLEKSRLLSDRFSAERPKGSFSTLEIQRTEQGDSAMYLCASSPPRAAYEQYFGPGTRLTVT.

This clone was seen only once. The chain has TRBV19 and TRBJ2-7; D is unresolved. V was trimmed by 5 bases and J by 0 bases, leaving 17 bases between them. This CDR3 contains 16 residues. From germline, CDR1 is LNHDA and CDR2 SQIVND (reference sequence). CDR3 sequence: CASSPEGGYSSYEQYF. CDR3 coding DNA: TGTGCCAGTAGTCCAGAAGGCGGTTATAGCTCCTACGAGCAGTACTTC.

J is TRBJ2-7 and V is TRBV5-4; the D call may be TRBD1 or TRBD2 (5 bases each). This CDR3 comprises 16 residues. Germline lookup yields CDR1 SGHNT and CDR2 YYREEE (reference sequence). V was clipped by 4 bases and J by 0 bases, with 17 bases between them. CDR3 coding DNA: TGTGCCAGCAGCATGGACGGGGCAGTGAGCTCCTACGAGCAGTACTTC. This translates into CASSMDGAVSSYEQYF.

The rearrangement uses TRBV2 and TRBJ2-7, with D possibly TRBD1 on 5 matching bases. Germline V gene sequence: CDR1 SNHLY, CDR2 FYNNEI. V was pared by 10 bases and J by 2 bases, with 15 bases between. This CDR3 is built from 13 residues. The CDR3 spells CANTLRATYEQYF. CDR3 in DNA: TGTGCCAACACCCTCAGGGCCACCTACGAGCAGTACTTC. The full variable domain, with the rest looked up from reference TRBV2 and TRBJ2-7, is EPEVTQTPSHQVTQMGQEVILRCVPISNHLYFYWYRQILGQKVEFLVSFYNNEISEKSEIFDDQFSVERPDGSNFTLKIRSTKLEDSAMYFCANTLRATYEQYFGPGTRLTVT.

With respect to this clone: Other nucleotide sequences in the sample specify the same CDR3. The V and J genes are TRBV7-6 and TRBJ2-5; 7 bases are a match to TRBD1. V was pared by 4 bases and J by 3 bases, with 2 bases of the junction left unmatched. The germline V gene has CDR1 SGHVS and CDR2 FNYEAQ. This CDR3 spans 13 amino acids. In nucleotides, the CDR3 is TGTGCCAGCAGCTGGGACAGAGAAGAGACCCAGTACTTC. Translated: CASSWDREETQYF.

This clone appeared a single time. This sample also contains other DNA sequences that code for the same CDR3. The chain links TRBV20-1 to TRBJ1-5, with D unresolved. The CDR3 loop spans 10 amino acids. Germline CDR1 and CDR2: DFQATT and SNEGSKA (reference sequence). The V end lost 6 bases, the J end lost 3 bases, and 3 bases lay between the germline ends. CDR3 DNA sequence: TGCAGTGCGAACAATCAGCCCCAGCATTTT. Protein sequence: CSANNQPQHF.

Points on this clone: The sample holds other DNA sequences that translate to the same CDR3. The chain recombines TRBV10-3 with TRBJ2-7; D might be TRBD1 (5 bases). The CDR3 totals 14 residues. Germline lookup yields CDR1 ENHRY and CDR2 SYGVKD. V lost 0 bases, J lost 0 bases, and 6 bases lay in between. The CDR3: CAISESGASYEQYF. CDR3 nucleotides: TGTGCCATCAGTGAGTCTGGGGCCTCCTACGAGCAGTACTTC.

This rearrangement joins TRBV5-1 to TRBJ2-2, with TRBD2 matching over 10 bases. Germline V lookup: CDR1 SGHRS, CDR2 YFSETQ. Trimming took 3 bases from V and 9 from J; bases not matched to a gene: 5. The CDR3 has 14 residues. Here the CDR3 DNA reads TGCGCCAGCAGCTCATCTAGCGGGGGTCGGGAGCTGTTTTTT. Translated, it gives CASSSSSGGRELFF.

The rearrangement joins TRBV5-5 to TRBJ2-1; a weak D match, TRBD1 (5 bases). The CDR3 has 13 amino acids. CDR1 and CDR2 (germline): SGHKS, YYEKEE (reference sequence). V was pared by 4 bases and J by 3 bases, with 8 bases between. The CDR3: CASSPDNYNEQFF. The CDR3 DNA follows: TGTGCCAGCAGCCCGGACAACTACAATGAGCAGTTCTTC. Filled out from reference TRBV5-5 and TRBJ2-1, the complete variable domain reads DAGVTQSPTHLIKTRGQQVTLRCSPISGHKSVSWYQQVLGQGPQFIFQYYEKEERGRGNFPDRFSARQFPNYSSELNVNALLLGDSALYLCASSPDNYNEQFFGPGTRLTVL.

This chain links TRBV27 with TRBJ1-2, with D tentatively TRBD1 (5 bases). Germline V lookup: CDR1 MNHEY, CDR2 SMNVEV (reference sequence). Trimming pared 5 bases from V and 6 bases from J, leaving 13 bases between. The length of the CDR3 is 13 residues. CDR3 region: CASSPRGVNGYTF. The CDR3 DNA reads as TGTGCCAGCAGTCCGAGGGGTGTGAATGGCTACACCTTC.

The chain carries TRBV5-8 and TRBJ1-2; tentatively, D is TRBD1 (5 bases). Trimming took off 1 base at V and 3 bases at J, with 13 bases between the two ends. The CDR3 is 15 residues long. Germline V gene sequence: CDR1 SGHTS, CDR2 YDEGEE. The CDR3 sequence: CASSLYRSTDYGYTF. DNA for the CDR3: TGTGCCAGCAGCTTGTATCGGTCGACAGACTATGGCTACACCTTC. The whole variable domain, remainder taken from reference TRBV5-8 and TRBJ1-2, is EAGVTQSPTHLIKTRGQQATLRCSPISGHTSVYWYQQALGLGLQFLLWYDEGEERNRGNFPPRFSGRQFPNYSSELNVNALELEDSALYLCASSLYRSTDYGYTFGSGTRLTVV.

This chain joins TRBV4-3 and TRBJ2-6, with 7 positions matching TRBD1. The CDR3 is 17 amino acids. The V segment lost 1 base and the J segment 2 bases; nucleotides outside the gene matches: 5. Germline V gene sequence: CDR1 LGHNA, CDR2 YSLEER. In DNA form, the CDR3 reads TGCGCCAGCAGCCAAGGACAGGGAGCGGCTGGGGCCAACGTCCTGACTTTC. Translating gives CASSQGQGAAGANVLTF.

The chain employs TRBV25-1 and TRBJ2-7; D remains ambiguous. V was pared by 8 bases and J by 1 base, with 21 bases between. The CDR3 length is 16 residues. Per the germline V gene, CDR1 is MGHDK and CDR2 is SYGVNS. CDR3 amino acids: CASGRAPGLLSYEQYF. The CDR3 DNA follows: TGTGCCAGCGGTAGGGCCCCGGGCCTTCTTTCCTACGAGCAGTACTTC.

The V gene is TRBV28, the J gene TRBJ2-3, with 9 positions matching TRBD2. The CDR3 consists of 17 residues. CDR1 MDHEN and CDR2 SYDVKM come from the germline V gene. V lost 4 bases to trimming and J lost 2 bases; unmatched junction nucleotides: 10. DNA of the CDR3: TGTGCCAGCAGTTACCCAGATACTAGCGGGCCCACAGATACGCAGTATTTT. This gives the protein CASSYPDTSGPTDTQYF.

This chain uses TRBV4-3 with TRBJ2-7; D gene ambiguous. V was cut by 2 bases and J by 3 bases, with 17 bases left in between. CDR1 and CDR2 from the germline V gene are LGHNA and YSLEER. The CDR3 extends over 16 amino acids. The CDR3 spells CASSQQRESKYYEQYF. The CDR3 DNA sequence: TGCGCCAGCAGCCAACAGCGTGAATCAAAGTACTACGAGCAGTACTTC.

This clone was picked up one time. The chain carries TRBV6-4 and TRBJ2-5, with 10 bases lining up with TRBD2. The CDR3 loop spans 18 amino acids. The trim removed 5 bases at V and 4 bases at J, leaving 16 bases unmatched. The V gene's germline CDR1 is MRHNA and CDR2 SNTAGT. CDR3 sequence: CASSPGTSAKGGGETQYF. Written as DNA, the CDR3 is TGTGCCAGCAGTCCCGGGACTAGCGCGAAAGGAGGAGGAGAGACCCAGTACTTC.

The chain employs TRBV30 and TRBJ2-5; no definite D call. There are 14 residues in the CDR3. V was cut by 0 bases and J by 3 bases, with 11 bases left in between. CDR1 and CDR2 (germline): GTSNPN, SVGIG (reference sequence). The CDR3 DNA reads TGTGCCTGGAGTGTAGGCCAGGCGGAAGAGACCCAGTACTTC. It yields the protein CAWSVGQAEETQYF.